The 24 T cell receptor beta chains given below trace back to one sample, sequenced in a study of shared clonotypes between healthy human individuals. This table comes from immunoSEQ multiplex PCR, and its TCRdb copy is limited to in-frame clones, with some not included. This table holds approximately 480,000 clones, 75% to 80% found once. The sequencing sample was made of PBMCs. These TCRs come from a woman aged 40 to 49 in good health. Some clones in this sample may be carry-over from other donors' samples.

The chain joins TRBV7-9 to TRBJ1-1, with D possibly being TRBD1 (5 bases). Deletions cut 6 bases from V and 11 bases from J, with 13 bases between. The CDR3 sequence is 11 residues long. CDR1 and CDR2 from the germline V gene are SEHNR and FQNEAQ (reference sequence). The CDR3 loop reads CASSTGLGAFF. For the CDR3, the DNA is TGTGCCAGCAGTACGGGACTGGGGGCTTTCTTT.

V usage is TRBV5-4 and J usage is TRBJ1-4; tentatively, D is TRBD1 (6 bases). The germline gives CDR1 SGHNT, CDR2 YYREEE (reference sequence). The CDR3 is 15 amino acids. The germline V and J ends were trimmed by 4 bases and 3 bases, with 13 bases remaining between them. The CDR3 is CASSTWTDPNEKLFF. As DNA, the CDR3 is TGTGCCAGCAGCACCTGGACAGATCCTAATGAAAAACTGTTTTTT.

The J gene is TRBJ1-3, the V gene TRBV7-9; D possibly corresponds to TRBD1 (6 bases). Germline V gene lookup returns CDR1 SEHNR and CDR2 FQNEAQ (reference sequence). This CDR3 contains 17 residues. The V end lost 5 bases, the J end lost 2 bases, and 19 bases lay between the germline ends. CDR3 amino acids: CASSPKGQGSTGNTIYF. Written as DNA, the CDR3 is TGTGCCAGCAGCCCTAAGGGGCAGGGGAGCACTGGAAACACCATATATTTT.

In this sample, this clone turned up once. The chain uses TRBV30 and TRBJ2-4; tentatively, D is TRBD2 (6 bases). This CDR3 region has 14 residues. Germline CDR1 reads GTSNPN; CDR2 reads SVGIG (reference sequence). Trimming took 2 bases from V and 1 from J, leaving 9 bases between them. The DNA for the CDR3 is TGTGCCTGGAGTTGGAGGGCGGCCAAAAACATTCAGTACTTC. Residues: CAWSWRAAKNIQYF.

This clone was seen more than once but under ten times. The chain uses TRBV4-2 and TRBJ2-1; D is undetermined. The CDR3 length is 15 residues. The V gene's germline CDR1 is LGHNA and CDR2 YNFKEQ. V shed 1 base and J shed 6 bases, with 13 bases lying between them. CDR3 protein: CASSQGLEKGNEQFF. CDR3 DNA: TGTGCCAGCAGCCAAGGTCTAGAGAAAGGCAATGAGCAGTTCTTC.

The chain joins TRBV28 to TRBJ2-3; D is possibly TRBD1 (6 bases). CDR1 and CDR2 from the germline V gene are MDHEN and SYDVKM. Trimming took off 7 bases at V and 2 bases at J, with 13 bases between the two ends. The CDR3 runs 14 residues. The CDR3 DNA reads as TGTGCCAGCACCCCCAGGGGAACCACAGATACGCAGTATTTT. It codes for CASTPRGTTDTQYF.

This clone has only one observation. This chain connects TRBV2 to TRBJ1-2, with D unclear. V lost 4 bases and J lost 10, with 13 bases in between. The germline CDR1 and CDR2 sequences are SNHLY and FYNNEI. The CDR3 length is 12 residues. CDR3 loop: CASSGAGSVYTF. The CDR3 DNA reads as TGTGCCAGCAGTGGGGCCGGGTCAGTCTACACCTTC.

The J gene is TRBJ1-2, the V gene TRBV18, with 7 positions matching TRBD1. The CDR3 consists of 15 residues. The ends lost 0 bases at V and 7 bases at J; junction bases unmatched: 8. Germline loops: CDR1 KGHSH, CDR2 LQKENI. CDR3 protein: CASSPPSRDSLGYTF. CDR3 sequence (DNA): TGTGCCAGCTCACCACCGTCCCGGGACAGTCTTGGCTACACCTTC.

The rearrangement joins TRBV18 to TRBJ2-3, with D uncertain. Germline values: CDR1 KGHSH, CDR2 LQKENI. V dropped 3 bases and J dropped 5 bases, with 6 bases sitting between them. This CDR3 has 12 residues. CDR3 region: CASSPTKDTQYF. The CDR3 bases are TGTGCCAGCTCACCTACGAAAGATACGCAGTATTTT.

The chain joins TRBV20-1 to TRBJ2-5; D is undetermined. V lost 6 bases to trimming and J lost 2 bases, with 7 bases between them. This CDR3 comprises 11 residues. Germline assignment: CDR1 DFQATT and CDR2 SNEGSKA (reference sequence). The CDR3 bases are TGCAGTGCAGAGAAGCAAGAGACCCAGTACTTC. It yields the protein CSAEKQETQYF.

This clone was seen a handful of times. The chain has TRBV18 and TRBJ1-2, with D uncertain. This CDR3 has 16 amino acids. In germline, CDR1 is KGHSH, CDR2 LQKENI. Trimming shortened V by 3 bases and J by 0 bases, and 14 bases separated the two germline ends. The CDR3 sequence: CASSPLKGNTNYGYTF. The CDR3 bases are TGTGCCAGCTCACCCCTAAAGGGAAATACTAACTATGGCTACACCTTC.

The rearrangement joins TRBV15 to TRBJ1-1; no clear D. The germline gives CDR1 LNHNV, CDR2 YYDKDF (reference sequence). V was shortened by 6 bases and J by 1 base, with 6 bases between the two germline ends. This CDR3 region has 12 residues. CDR3 loop: CATRRGNTEAFF. The CDR3, as DNA: TGTGCCACCAGGCGAGGGAACACTGAAGCTTTCTTT.

In this sample, this clone turned up a few times. The V call is TRBV28, the J call TRBJ2-3; the D is unclear. This CDR3 contains 13 residues. Trimming left V 2 bases short and J 6 bases short, with 9 bases between. CDR1 and CDR2 (germline): MDHEN, SYDVKM. The chain's CDR3 is CASSLEVRDTQYF. CDR3 nucleotides: TGTGCCAGCAGTTTAGAGGTGAGGGATACGCAGTATTTT.

The chain links TRBV28 to TRBJ2-7, with a weak D call TRBD2 (8 bases). This CDR3 has 17 amino acids. Per the germline V gene, CDR1 is MDHEN and CDR2 is SYDVKM. Trimming left V 6 bases short and J 3 bases short, with 24 bases between. This CDR3 is CASSRRMGQRGLYEQYF. The CDR3 bases are TGTGCCAGCAGCCGGCGGATGGGACAGCGGGGGCTCTACGAGCAGTACTTC.

This sequence joins TRBV19 and TRBJ2-1, with D perhaps assigned TRBD1 or TRBD2 (5 bases each). Trimming shortened V by 3 bases and J by 10 bases, and 25 bases separated the two germline ends. The CDR3 runs to 17 residues. CDR1 and CDR2 (germline): LNHDA, SQIVND (reference sequence). The CDR3 bases are TGTGCCAGTAGTATCTCTCTTGCTACCGGGGCCCCAAGAGAGCAGTTCTTC. Translation gives CASSISLATGAPREQFF.

This clone occurred once. The sample carries other DNA sequences with the same CDR3. In DNA, the CDR3 is TGTGCCAGCAGCTCTATGGGGGGGGCGGGATCCGGGGAGCTGTTTTTT. Amino acids: CASSSMGGAGSGELFF. The J gene is TRBJ2-2, the V gene TRBV11-2; a weak D match, TRBD2 (7 bases). Per germline, CDR1 SGHAT and CDR2 FQNNGV. V was clipped by 4 bases and J by 6 bases, with 18 bases between them. CDR3 length equals 16 residues.

The rearrangement links TRBV28 to TRBJ2-5, with 7 bases lining up with TRBD1. The J segment lost 2 bases and the V segment lost 8 bases, leaving 8 bases of the junction unmatched. The germline CDR1 and CDR2 sequences are MDHEN and SYDVKM. The CDR3 length is 14 residues. The CDR3, as DNA: TGTGCCAGCTCCAAACCGACAGGGCAAGAGACCCAGTACTTC. This gives the protein CASSKPTGQETQYF.

The rearrangement uses TRBV11-3 and TRBJ2-7; D might be TRBD1 or TRBD2, each matching 5 bases. Per germline, CDR1 SGHNT and CDR2 YENEEA. This CDR3 contains 13 residues. Trimming took 5 bases from V and 3 from J, leaving 11 bases between them. The DNA of the CDR3 is TGTGCCAGCAGCCTCAATGGGGGCTACGAGCAGTACTTC. Translating it yields CASSLNGGYEQYF.

A note on this clone: A read error may produce the germline difference seen at one junction end. CDR3 DNA sequence: TGCGCCAGCAGCCAATTTGCGGGGCCCTACGAGCAGTACTTC. Translated: CASSQFAGPYEQYF. The gene calls are TRBV5-6 and TRBJ2-7; D possibly corresponds to TRBD2 (6 bases). CDR1 SGHDT and CDR2 YYEEEE come from the germline V gene. The CDR3 is made up of 14 amino acids.

V is TRBV5-1 and J is TRBJ2-5; D gene unclear. Trimming pared 4 bases from V and 1 base from J, leaving 11 bases between. Germline V gene lookup returns CDR1 SGHRS and CDR2 YFSETQ. The length of the CDR3 is 14 residues. CDR3 sequence (DNA): TGCGCCAGCAGCCCGCAAGATCTCCAAGAGACCCAGTACTTC. Protein sequence: CASSPQDLQETQYF.

This clone came up a few times. The chain links TRBV7-9 to TRBJ1-4; a possible D gene is TRBD1 (5 bases). Germline CDR1 and CDR2: SEHNR and FQNEAQ (reference sequence). V was trimmed by 4 bases and J by 3 bases, leaving 12 bases between them. The CDR3 is made up of 15 amino acids. CDR3 sequence reads: CASSWPSGSNEKLFF. The CDR3 bases are TGTGCCAGCAGCTGGCCGTCAGGGTCTAATGAAAAACTGTTTTTT.

The V gene is TRBV5-1, the J gene TRBJ2-7, with D possibly matching TRBD1 (6 bases). This CDR3 spans 14 amino acids. Trimming shortened V by 4 bases and J by 2 bases, and 13 bases separated the two germline ends. The germline gives CDR1 SGHRS, CDR2 YFSETQ. This CDR3 is CASSIGQNTYEQYF. The CDR3 DNA reads TGCGCCAGCAGCATTGGACAGAACACCTACGAGCAGTACTTC.

This clone turned up a few times. The chain uses TRBV6-5 and TRBJ2-5; tentatively, D is TRBD1 (5 bases). The germline V gene encodes CDR1 MNHEY and CDR2 SVGAGI. This CDR3 region has 12 residues. Trimming removed 6 bases from V and 11 bases from J, with 16 bases in between. The CDR3 protein is CASSLRQLGQYF. CDR3 in DNA: TGTGCCAGCAGCCTCCGACAGTTAGGGCAGTACTTC.

The chain uses TRBV5-1 and TRBJ2-7; 8 nucleotides match TRBD2. The CDR3 length is 16 residues. The V gene end was trimmed by 7 bases and the J gene end by 2 bases; junction bases not matched to a gene: 14. Germline V gene data show CDR1 as SGHRS and CDR2 as YFSETQ. This CDR3 reads CASYQTASGRAYEQYF. DNA of the CDR3: TGCGCCAGCTACCAGACTGCCAGCGGGAGAGCCTACGAGCAGTACTTC. Supplemented by reference TRBV5-1 and TRBJ2-7, the full variable domain reads KAGVTQTPRYLIKTRGQQVTLSCSPISGHRSVSWYQQTPGQGLQFLFEYFSETQRNKGNFPGRFSGRQFSNSRSEMNVSTLELGDSALYLCASYQTASGRAYEQYFGPGTRLTVT.